The rows below give T cell receptor beta chains drawn from one sample of a study of shared clonotypes between healthy human individuals. This table comes from immunoSEQ multiplex PCR, and its TCRdb copy is limited to in-frame clones, with some not included. This table holds roughly 1.4 million clones, approximately 98.5% found once. The specimen sequenced was naive CD4+ T cells sorted from blood. The receptors derive from a man aged 30-40 years in good health. Each CDR3 is given with its conserved first and last residue. D genes are given only for firm matches. Expanded clones are given a class, and other clones once, few, many or no size at all.

.	.	TRBV19	TRBJ2-7	CASSIGDNYEQYF	TGTGCCAGTAGTATAGGTGACAACTACGAGCAGTACTTC
.	.	TRBV5-4	TRBJ2-7	CASSLVAGDSYEQYF	TGTGCCAGCAGCTTGGTGGCAGGGGACTCCTACGAGCAGTACTTC
.	once	TRBV28	TRBJ2-1	CASSFRGEQFF	TGTGCCAGCAGTTTCCGGGGTGAGCAGTTCTTC
TRBD1	.	TRBV18	TRBJ1-4	CASSRGQGSTEKLFF	TGTGCCAGCTCACGAGGACAGGGCAGCACTGAAAAACTGTTTTTT
.	.	TRBV15	TRBJ2-5	CATSRVGETQYF	TGTGCCACCAGCAGGGTGGGAGAGACCCAGTACTTC
TRBD2	.	TRBV7-2	TRBJ2-1	CASRQLAGDSNEQFF	TGTGCCAGCAGGCAATTGGCGGGAGACTCCAATGAGCAGTTCTTC
TRBD2	.	TRBV5-4	TRBJ2-2	CASSPGTRESGELFF	TGTGCCAGCAGCCCAGGGACTAGAGAATCCGGGGAGCTGTTTTTT
TRBD1	.	TRBV28	TRBJ2-3	CASADRDRGSDTQYF	TGTGCCAGCGCTGACCGGGACAGGGGCTCAGATACGCAGTATTTT
.	.	TRBV9	TRBJ2-7	CASSVDVGDGYEQYF	TGTGCCAGCAGCGTAGATGTGGGGGACGGCTACGAGCAGTACTTC
TRBD1	.	TRBV27	TRBJ1-1	CASWRQGVTVSEAFF	TGTGCCAGCTGGAGACAGGGAGTTACGGTCTCTGAAGCTTTCTTT
.	.	TRBV7-2	TRBJ2-1	CASSQASNEQFF	TGTGCCAGCAGCCAAGCCAGCAATGAGCAGTTCTTC
.	.	TRBV5-5	TRBJ2-1	CASSLGQTYNEQFF	TGTGCCAGCAGCTTAGGACAGACCTACAATGAGCAGTTCTTC
.	.	TRBV9	TRBJ1-3	CASSVARAAAGGNTIYF	TGTGCCAGCAGCGTAGCCCGGGCGGCCGCCGGTGGAAACACCATATATTTT
.	.	TRBV9	TRBJ2-3	CASSVVGGGTDTQYF	TGTGCCAGCAGCGTAGTGGGAGGGGGGACAGATACGCAGTATTTT
.	once	TRBV18	TRBJ2-3	CASSPFGTSSPAQVQYF	TGTGCCAGCTCACCTTTTGGTACTAGCTCACCGGCGCAGGTTCAGTATTTT
.	.	TRBV4-1	TRBJ1-4	CASSQTFSQKLFF	TGCGCCAGCAGCCAAACGTTCAGTCAAAAACTGTTTTTT
TRBD2	.	TRBV5-1	TRBJ2-2	CASISGASGINGELFF	TGCGCCAGCATCAGTGGGGCTAGCGGGATTAACGGGGAGCTGTTTTTT
TRBD1	once	TRBV9	TRBJ2-3	CASSAGQGADTQYF	TGTGCCAGCAGCGCGGGACAGGGCGCAGATACGCAGTATTTT
TRBD1	once	TRBV28	TRBJ1-1	CASGIQGIMNTEAFF	TGTGCCAGCGGCATACAGGGGATCATGAACACTGAAGCTTTCTTT
TRBD1	.	TRBV19	TRBJ1-4	CASSIQGVNNEKLFF	TGTGCCAGTAGTATACAGGGGGTTAATAATGAAAAACTGTTTTTT
TRBD2	.	TRBV18	TRBJ2-2	CASSPGTSGRTGELFF	TGTGCCAGCTCACCAGGGACTAGCGGGAGGACCGGGGAGCTGTTTTTT
TRBD1	.	TRBV6-5	TRBJ2-6	CASGQVLSGANVLTF	TGTGCCAGCGGACAGGTGTTATCTGGGGCCAACGTCCTGACTTTC
TRBD1	.	TRBV2	TRBJ1-2	CASTKGQGNYGYTF	TGTGCCAGCACCAAAGGACAGGGCAACTATGGCTACACCTTC
TRBD1	.	TRBV18	TRBJ2-4	CASSSRQGKSDIQYF	TGTGCCAGCTCATCACGACAGGGGAAAAGTGACATTCAGTACTTC
TRBD2	.	TRBV29-1	TRBJ2-1	CSVEDRGGAPGGQFF	TGCAGCGTTGAAGACCGAGGCGGGGCCCCGGGGGGGCAGTTCTTC
TRBD2	.	TRBV19	TRBJ2-1	CASSFGRANNEQFF	TGTGCCAGTAGTTTCGGGAGGGCCAACAATGAGCAGTTCTTC
TRBD1	.	TRBV18	TRBJ1-1	CASSPLGQGIDTEAFF	TGTGCCAGCTCGCCCCTTGGACAGGGGATCGACACTGAAGCTTTCTTT
.	.	TRBV29-1	TRBJ2-7	CSVGAGVGLEQYF	TGCAGCGTTGGTGCTGGCGTGGGGCTCGAGCAGTACTTC
TRBD1	.	TRBV28	TRBJ1-5	CASLRGRLRDYQPQHF	TGTGCCAGCCTGAGGGGGCGGCTTAGGGATTATCAGCCCCAGCATTTT
TRBD2	.	TRBV10-1	TRBJ2-7	CASSEGLAYEQYF	TGCGCCAGCAGCGAGGGACTAGCCTACGAGCAGTACTTC
TRBD2	.	TRBV11-2	TRBJ2-1	CASSLGAAGNYNEQFF	TGTGCCAGCAGCCTTGGGGCAGCGGGAAACTACAATGAGCAGTTCTTC
TRBD2	.	TRBV2	TRBJ2-7	CASRGLAGVFDEQYF	TGTGCCAGCAGGGGACTAGCGGGAGTTTTCGACGAGCAGTACTTC
.	.	TRBV15	TRBJ2-7	CATSRVGQEQYF	TGTGCCACCAGCAGGGTAGGACAAGAGCAGTACTTC
.	.	TRBV28	TRBJ2-7	CASKWARSTYEQYF	TGTGCCAGCAAGTGGGCCAGGTCCACCTACGAGCAGTACTTC
.	.	TRBV4-1	TRBJ1-3	CASSQTGGSGNTIYF	TGCGCCAGCAGCCAAACAGGTGGCTCTGGAAACACCATATATTTT
.	.	TRBV29-1	TRBJ2-7	CSVAGSWGEQYF	TGCAGCGTAGCCGGGTCCTGGGGCGAGCAGTACTTC
TRBD1	.	TRBV13	TRBJ2-4	CASSWYRGLGAKNIQYF	TGTGCCAGCAGCTGGTACAGGGGGCTAGGAGCCAAAAACATTCAGTACTTC
TRBD2	.	TRBV5-5	TRBJ2-7	CASSLPGLANYEQYF	TGTGCCAGCAGCTTACCGGGACTAGCGAACTACGAGCAGTACTTC
TRBD1	.	TRBV15	TRBJ2-7	CATSGPIQGAGEQYF	TGTGCCACCAGCGGACCAATTCAGGGGGCTGGCGAGCAGTACTTC
.	.	TRBV5-1	TRBJ2-7	CASSFGRVTDSYEQYF	TGCGCCAGCAGCTTTGGCCGTGTGACCGACTCCTACGAGCAGTACTTC
TRBD1	.	TRBV6-5	TRBJ1-1	CASSYTGTGTFF	TGTGCCAGCAGTTACACCGGGACAGGGACTTTCTTT
.	.	TRBV18	TRBJ1-1	CASSPFSGTINTEAFF	TGTGCCAGCTCACCCTTCTCCGGGACAATAAACACTGAAGCTTTCTTT
TRBD2	.	TRBV28	TRBJ2-2	CASSYPTSGRNTGELFF	TGTGCCAGCAGTTACCCGACTAGCGGGAGGAACACCGGGGAGCTGTTTTTT